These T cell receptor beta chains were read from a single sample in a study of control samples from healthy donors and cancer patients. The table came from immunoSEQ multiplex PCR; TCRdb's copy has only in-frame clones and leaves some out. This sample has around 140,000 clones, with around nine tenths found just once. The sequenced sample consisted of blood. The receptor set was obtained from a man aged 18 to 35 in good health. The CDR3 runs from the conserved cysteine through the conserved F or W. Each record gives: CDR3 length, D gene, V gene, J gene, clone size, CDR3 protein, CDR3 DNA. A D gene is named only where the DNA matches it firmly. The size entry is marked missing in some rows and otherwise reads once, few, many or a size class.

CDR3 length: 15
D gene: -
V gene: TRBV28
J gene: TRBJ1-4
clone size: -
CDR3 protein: CASKDGGGGNEKLFF
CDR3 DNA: TGTGCCAGCAAAGATGGGGGCGGAGGTAATGAAAAACTGTTTTTT

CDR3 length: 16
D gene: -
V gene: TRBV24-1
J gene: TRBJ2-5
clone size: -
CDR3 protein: CATSGAPGQGSETQYF
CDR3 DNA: TGTGCCACCAGTGGGGCCCCGGGGCAGGGATCGGAGACCCAGTACTTC

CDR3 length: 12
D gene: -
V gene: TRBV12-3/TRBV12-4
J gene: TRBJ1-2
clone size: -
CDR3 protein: CASSDRNYGYTF
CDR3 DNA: TGTGCCAGCAGTGACAGGAACTATGGCTACACCTTC

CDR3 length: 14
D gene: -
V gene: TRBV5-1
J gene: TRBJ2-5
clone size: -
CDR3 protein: CASSLVGQGQTQYF
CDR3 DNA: TGCGCCAGCAGCTTGGTTGGGCAGGGGCAGACCCAGTACTTC

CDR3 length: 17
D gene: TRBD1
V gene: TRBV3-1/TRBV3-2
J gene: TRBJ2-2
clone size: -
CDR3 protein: CASSNRAGTGGLGELFF
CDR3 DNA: TGTGCCAGCAGCAACAGAGCCGGGACAGGGGGTTTGGGGGAGCTGTTTTTT

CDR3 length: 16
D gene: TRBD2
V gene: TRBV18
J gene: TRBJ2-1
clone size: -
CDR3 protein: CASSPPGTSGVHEQFF
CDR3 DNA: TGTGCCAGCTCACCACCGGGGACTAGCGGGGTCCATGAGCAGTTCTTC

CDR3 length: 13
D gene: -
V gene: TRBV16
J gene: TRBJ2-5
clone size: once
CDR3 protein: CASSQLGQETQYF
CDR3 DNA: TGTGCCAGCAGCCAATTAGGGCAGGAGACCCAGTACTTC

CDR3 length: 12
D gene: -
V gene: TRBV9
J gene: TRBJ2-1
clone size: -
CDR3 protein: CASSVGTREQFF
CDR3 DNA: TGTGCCAGCAGCGTAGGAACACGTGAGCAGTTCTTC

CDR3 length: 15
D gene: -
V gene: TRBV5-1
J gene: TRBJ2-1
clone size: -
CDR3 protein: CASSPRAGSDNEQFF
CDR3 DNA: TGCGCCAGCAGCCCTCGGGCAGGTTCGGACAATGAGCAGTTCTTC

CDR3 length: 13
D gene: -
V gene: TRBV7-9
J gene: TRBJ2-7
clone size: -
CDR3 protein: CASSALQDDEQYF
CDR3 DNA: TGTGCCAGCAGCGCCCTGCAGGACGACGAGCAGTACTTC

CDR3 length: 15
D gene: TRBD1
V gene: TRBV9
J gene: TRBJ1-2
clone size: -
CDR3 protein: CASSVAQGVNYGYTF
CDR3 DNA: TGTGCCAGCAGCGTAGCACAGGGGGTTAACTATGGCTACACCTTC

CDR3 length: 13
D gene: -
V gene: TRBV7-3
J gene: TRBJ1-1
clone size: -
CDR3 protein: CASSLTPDTEAFF
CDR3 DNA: TGTGCCAGCAGCTTAACGCCGGACACTGAAGCTTTCTTT

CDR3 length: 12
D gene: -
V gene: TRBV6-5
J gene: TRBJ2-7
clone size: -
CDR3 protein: CASRKGDVEQYF
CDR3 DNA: TGTGCCAGCCGGAAAGGGGACGTCGAGCAGTACTTC

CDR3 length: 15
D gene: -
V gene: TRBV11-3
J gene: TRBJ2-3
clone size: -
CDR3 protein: CASSSGPWGTDTQYF
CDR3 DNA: TGTGCCAGCAGCTCGGGGCCTTGGGGCACAGATACGCAGTATTTT

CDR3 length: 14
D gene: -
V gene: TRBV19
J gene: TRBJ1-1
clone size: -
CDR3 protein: CASRPGRLNTEAFF
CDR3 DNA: TGTGCCAGTAGACCGGGACGGCTGAACACTGAAGCTTTCTTT

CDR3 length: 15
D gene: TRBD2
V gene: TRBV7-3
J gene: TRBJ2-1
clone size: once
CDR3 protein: CASSLRAGGLREQFF
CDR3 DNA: TGTGCCAGCAGCCTAAGGGCGGGGGGGCTACGTGAGCAGTTCTTC

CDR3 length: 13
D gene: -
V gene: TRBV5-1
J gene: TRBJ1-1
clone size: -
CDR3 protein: CASSLEGGTEAFF
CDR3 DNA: TGCGCCAGCAGCTTGGAAGGGGGCACTGAAGCTTTCTTT

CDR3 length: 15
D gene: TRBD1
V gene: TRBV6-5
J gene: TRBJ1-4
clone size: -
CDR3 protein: CASTRTGENGEKLFF
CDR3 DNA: TGTGCCAGCACCCGGACAGGGGAGAATGGTGAAAAACTGTTTTTT

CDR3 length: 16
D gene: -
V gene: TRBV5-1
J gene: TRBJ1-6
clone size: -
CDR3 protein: CASRSGWGKLGSPLHF
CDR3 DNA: TGCGCCAGCAGATCGGGGTGGGGGAAGCTGGGATCACCCCTCCACTTT

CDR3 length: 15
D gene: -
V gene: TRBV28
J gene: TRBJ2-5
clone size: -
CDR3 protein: CASSPSAGRGETQYF
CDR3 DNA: TGTGCCAGCAGCCCCTCGGCAGGCAGAGGGGAGACCCAGTACTTC

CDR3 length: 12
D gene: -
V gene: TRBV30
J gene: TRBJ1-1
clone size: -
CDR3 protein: CAWSVGSTEAFF
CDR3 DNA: TGTGCCTGGAGTGTAGGGAGCACTGAAGCTTTCTTT

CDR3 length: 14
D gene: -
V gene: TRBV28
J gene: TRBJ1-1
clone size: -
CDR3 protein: CTSRSPSMNTEAFF
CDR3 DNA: TGTACCAGCAGATCCCCCTCCATGAACACTGAAGCTTTCTTT

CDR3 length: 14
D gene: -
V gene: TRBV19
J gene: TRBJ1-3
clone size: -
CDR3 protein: CASSIGLTGNTIYF
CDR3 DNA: TGTGCCAGTAGTATTGGGCTGACTGGAAACACCATATATTTT

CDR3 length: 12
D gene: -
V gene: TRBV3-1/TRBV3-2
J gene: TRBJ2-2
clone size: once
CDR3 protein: CASSQYTGELFF
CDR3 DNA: TGTGCCAGCAGCCAATACACCGGGGAGCTGTTTTTT

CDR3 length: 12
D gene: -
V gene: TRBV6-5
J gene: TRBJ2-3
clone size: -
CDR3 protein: CASSNRGDTQYF
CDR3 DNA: TGTGCCAGCAGTAACCGAGGGGATACGCAGTATTTT

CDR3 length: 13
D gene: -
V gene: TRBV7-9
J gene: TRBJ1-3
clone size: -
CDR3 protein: CASSLRPREAIYF
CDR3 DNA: TGTGCCAGCAGCTTACGCCCACGGGAGGCCATATATTTT

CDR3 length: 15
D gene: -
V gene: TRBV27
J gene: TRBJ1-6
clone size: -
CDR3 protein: CASSLRRNYNSPLHF
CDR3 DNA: TGTGCCAGCAGTTTGAGGCGGAACTATAATTCACCCCTCCACTTT

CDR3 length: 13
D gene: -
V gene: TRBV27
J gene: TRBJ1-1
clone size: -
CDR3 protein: CASSRPVGGEAFF
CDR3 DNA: TGTGCCAGCAGCCGACCCGTTGGTGGTGAAGCTTTCTTT

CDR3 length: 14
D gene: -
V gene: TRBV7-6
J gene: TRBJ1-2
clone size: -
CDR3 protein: CASSPYREAYGYTF
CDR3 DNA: TGTGCCAGCAGCCCTTATAGGGAAGCCTATGGCTACACCTTC

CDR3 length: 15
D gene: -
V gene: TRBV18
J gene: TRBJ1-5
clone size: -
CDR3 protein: CASSEDRDSNQPQHF
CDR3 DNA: TGTGCCAGCTCCGAGGACCGCGATAGCAATCAGCCCCAGCATTTT

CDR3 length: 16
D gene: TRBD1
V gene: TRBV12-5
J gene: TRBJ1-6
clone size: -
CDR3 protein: CASGSGGSSYNSPLHF
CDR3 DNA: TGTGCTAGTGGTTCAGGGGGCTCTTCCTATAATTCACCCCTCCACTTT

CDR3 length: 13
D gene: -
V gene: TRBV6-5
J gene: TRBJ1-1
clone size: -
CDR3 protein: CASSRTANTEAFF
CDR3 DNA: TGTGCCAGCAGTAGGACAGCGAACACTGAAGCTTTCTTT

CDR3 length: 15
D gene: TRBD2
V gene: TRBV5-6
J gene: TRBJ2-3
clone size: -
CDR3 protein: CASSLRTSGGGTQYF
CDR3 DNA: TGTGCCAGCAGCTTGAGGACTAGCGGGGGCGGTACGCAGTATTTT

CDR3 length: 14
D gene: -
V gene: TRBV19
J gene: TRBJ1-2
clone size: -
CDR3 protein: CASSIDEGTYGYTF
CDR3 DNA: TGTGCCAGTAGTATAGACGAGGGAACCTATGGCTACACCTTC

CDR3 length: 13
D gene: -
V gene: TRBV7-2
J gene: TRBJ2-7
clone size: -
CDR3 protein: CASRGRGKEGQYF
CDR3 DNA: TGTGCCAGCAGGGGACGGGGGAAGGAGGGGCAGTACTTC

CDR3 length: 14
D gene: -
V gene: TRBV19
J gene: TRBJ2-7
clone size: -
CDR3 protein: CASSVGQRQSEQYF
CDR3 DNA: TGTGCCAGTAGTGTCGGACAGCGACAGTCCGAGCAGTACTTC

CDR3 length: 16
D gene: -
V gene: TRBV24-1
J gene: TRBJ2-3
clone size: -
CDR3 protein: CATSDPGLVGTDTQYF
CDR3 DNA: TGTGCCACCAGTGATCCTGGACTGGTAGGCACAGATACGCAGTATTTT

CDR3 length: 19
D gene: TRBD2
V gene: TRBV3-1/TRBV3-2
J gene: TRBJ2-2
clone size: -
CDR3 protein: CASSQAYWRGGPGTGELFF
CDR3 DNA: TGTGCCAGCAGCCAAGCCTATTGGCGGGGGGGCCCGGGCACCGGGGAGCTGTTTTTT

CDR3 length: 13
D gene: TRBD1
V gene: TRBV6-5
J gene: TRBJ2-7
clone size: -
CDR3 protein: CASRTDRAYEQYF
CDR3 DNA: TGTGCCAGCAGAACGGACAGGGCCTACGAGCAGTACTTC

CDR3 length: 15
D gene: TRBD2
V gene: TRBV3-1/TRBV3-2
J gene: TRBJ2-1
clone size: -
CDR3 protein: CASSLIAGAGNEQFF
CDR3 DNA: TGTGCCAGCAGCCTCATAGCGGGGGCGGGAAATGAGCAGTTCTTC

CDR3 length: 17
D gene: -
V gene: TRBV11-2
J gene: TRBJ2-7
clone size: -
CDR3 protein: CASSLRARGRGSYEQYF
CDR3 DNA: TGTGCCAGCAGCTTAAGAGCTCGGGGCAGGGGATCCTACGAGCAGTACTTC

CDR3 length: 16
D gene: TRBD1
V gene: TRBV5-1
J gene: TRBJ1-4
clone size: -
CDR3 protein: CASRPTGGLANEKLFF
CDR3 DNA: TGCGCCAGCAGACCAACAGGGGGCCTGGCTAATGAAAAACTGTTTTTT

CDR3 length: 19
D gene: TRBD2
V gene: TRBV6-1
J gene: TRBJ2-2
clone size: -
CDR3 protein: CASSEVGALAGSNTGELFF
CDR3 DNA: TGTGCCAGCAGTGAAGTAGGGGCCTTAGCGGGGTCGAACACCGGGGAGCTGTTTTTT

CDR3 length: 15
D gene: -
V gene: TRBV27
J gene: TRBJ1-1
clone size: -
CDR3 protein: CASAPRGARNTEAFF
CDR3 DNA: TGTGCCAGCGCCCCGCGAGGGGCACGGAACACTGAAGCTTTCTTT

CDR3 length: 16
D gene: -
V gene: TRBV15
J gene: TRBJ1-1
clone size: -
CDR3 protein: CATSRDHPGKGTEAFF
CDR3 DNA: TGTGCCACCAGCAGAGATCACCCAGGGAAGGGCACTGAAGCTTTCTTT

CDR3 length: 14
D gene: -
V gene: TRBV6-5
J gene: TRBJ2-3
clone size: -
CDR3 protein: CASRRHESTDTQYF
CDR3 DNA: TGTGCCAGCAGGCGTCATGAGAGCACAGATACGCAGTATTTT